Below, 29 T cell receptor beta chains from the same sample are listed, as sequenced in a study of CD8 T cells in Susac syndrome. It was with random hexamers that 0.5 to 1 ug RNA was reverse transcribed. TCRdb ran MiXCR on the immunoSEQ multiplex PCR reads and lists one entry per CDR3 protein. The table has 150,000 or so distinct CDR3 sequences, more than 85% seen once. Sequencing was performed on CD4+ T cells from PBMCs. Receptor source: a human donor with Susac syndrome.

The chain employs TRBV15 and TRBJ2-3; 9 nucleotides match TRBD1. The V segment lost 1 base and the J segment 4 bases; nucleotides outside the gene matches: 9. CDR3 length equals 17 residues. Germline V gene sequence: CDR1 LNHNV, CDR2 YYDKDF (reference sequence). CDR3 in amino acids: CATSRAVTGGEADTQYF. The CDR3 DNA reads as TGTGCCACCAGCAGAGCGGTGACAGGGGGAGAGGCAGATACGCAGTATTTT.

The chain combines TRBV9 with TRBJ1-1; D is undetermined. Germline assignment: CDR1 SGDLS and CDR2 YYNGEE. Deletions cut 2 bases from V and 4 bases from J, with 12 bases between. The CDR3 length is 14 residues. CDR3 DNA: TGTGCCAGCAGCGTTCAGGATTCAGGCACTGAAGCTTTCTTT. It encodes CASSVQDSGTEAFF. The full variable domain, its missing parts supplied by reference TRBV9 and TRBJ1-1, is DSGVTQTPKHLITATGQRVTLRCSPRSGDLSVYWYQQSLDQGLQFLIQYYNGEERAKGNILERFSAQQFPDLHSELNLSSLELGDSALYFCASSVQDSGTEAFFGQGTRLTVV.

The chain carries TRBV12-3 or TRBV12-4 and TRBJ2-2; 7 bases are a match to TRBD1. Germline trimming cut 6 bases from V and 5 bases from J; bases unmatched to any gene: 9. The CDR3 contains 15 residues. The CDR3 DNA sequence: TGTGCCAGCAGCCGCGACAGGGTGGAGACCGGGGAGCTGTTTTTT. It encodes CASSRDRVETGELFF.

V usage is TRBV15 and J usage is TRBJ1-2; 7 bases agree with TRBD1. This CDR3 is built from 14 residues. Trimming at V came to 4 bases and at J to 2 bases, leaving 4 bases not matched to a gene. CDR1 and CDR2 (germline): LNHNV, YYDKDF (reference sequence). DNA for the CDR3: TGTGCCACCAGCACAGGGGGAGGAAACTATGGCTACACCTTC. Translation gives CATSTGGGNYGYTF.

This rearrangement joins TRBV29-1 to TRBJ2-2; D perhaps matches TRBD2 (6 bases). Germline V gene sequence: CDR1 SQVTM, CDR2 ANQGSEA. This CDR3 contains 15 residues. Trimming removed 7 bases from V and 0 bases from J, with 15 bases in between. The CDR3 spells CSANPGTANTGELFF. CDR3 nucleotide sequence: TGCAGCGCCAACCCCGGGACTGCGAACACCGGGGAGCTGTTTTTT.

This chain joins TRBV4-2 and TRBJ1-1, with D possibly TRBD1 on 6 matching bases. V was shortened by 1 base and J by 1 base, with 10 bases between the two germline ends. The CDR3 runs 15 residues. Germline V gives CDR1 LGHNA, CDR2 YNFKEQ. CDR3: CASSQGDRRNTEAFF. In DNA form, the CDR3 reads TGTGCCAGCAGCCAAGGCGACAGGCGGAACACTGAAGCTTTCTTT.

The chain carries TRBV12-3 or TRBV12-4 and TRBJ2-1, with D unclear. The CDR3 consists of 14 residues. Trimming pared 5 bases from V and 6 bases from J, leaving 14 bases between. DNA of the CDR3: TGTGCCAGCAGTCCCTTGGACGGATTCAATGAGCAGTTCTTC. Protein sequence: CASSPLDGFNEQFF.

The chain employs TRBV13 and TRBJ2-2, with D unresolved. This CDR3 has 13 amino acids. In germline, CDR1 is PRHDT, CDR2 FYEKMQ (reference sequence). V lost 2 bases and J 6 bases, leaving 7 bases between the germline ends. The CDR3 sequence: CASSLSSAGELFF. The CDR3 bases are TGTGCCAGCAGCTTATCGAGTGCCGGGGAGCTGTTTTTT.

This clonotype was detected a few times. The genes are TRBV20-1 and TRBJ1-4; 7 bases line up with TRBD1. J lost 8 bases, V lost 4 bases, and 10 bases had no gene match. Germline CDR1 is DFQATT and CDR2 is SNEGSKA (reference sequence). The CDR3 is 14 amino acids. The CDR3 sequence: CSATTTGTAEKLFF. As DNA, the CDR3 is TGCAGTGCTACCACTACCGGGACAGCCGAAAAACTGTTTTTT.

The rearrangement joins TRBV30 to TRBJ2-1; D is possibly TRBD2 (5 bases). Germline CDR1 is GTSNPN and CDR2 is SVGIG (reference sequence). The CDR3 consists of 15 residues. The germline V and J ends were trimmed by 3 bases and 8 bases, with 20 bases remaining between them. Here the CDR3 reads CAWRTRERKQDEQFF. Here the CDR3 DNA reads TGTGCCTGGAGAACGAGGGAGCGGAAACAAGATGAGCAGTTCTTC.

The chain joins TRBV20-1 to TRBJ2-7; the D call may be TRBD1 or TRBD2 (6 bases each). This CDR3 spans 14 amino acids. The germline gives CDR1 DFQATT, CDR2 SNEGSKA (reference sequence). V was trimmed by 1 base and J by 4 bases, leaving 14 bases between them. DNA of the CDR3: TGCAGTGCTAGAGTGGCAGGGGCGGGGTACGAGCAGTACTTC. Its translation: CSARVAGAGYEQYF.

The chain uses TRBV9 and TRBJ2-2, with D maybe TRBD1 (6 bases). Looked up from germline, CDR1 is SGDLS and CDR2 is YYNGEE. The CDR3 extends over 15 amino acids. V lost 5 bases, J lost 6 bases, and 17 bases lay in between. CDR3 bases: TGTGCCAGCAGAAGGACAGAGGGAAAGGCCGGGGAGCTGTTTTTT. It is translated as CASRRTEGKAGELFF.

V and J are TRBV6-6 and TRBJ2-1; D unclear. Germline V CDR1 and CDR2: MNHNY, SVGAGI (reference sequence). The V gene lost 8 bases and the J gene lost 0 bases, with 11 bases spanning the gap. CDR3 size: 14 residues. The CDR3, as DNA: TGTGCCAGCCTGGGGTCGAGCTCCTACAATGAGCAGTTCTTC. Its translation is CASLGSSSYNEQFF.

The chain joins TRBV9 to TRBJ2-3, with 9 bases lining up with TRBD2. Unmatched junction bases numbered 6, after V lost 4 bases and J lost 6 bases. Germline V gene lookup returns CDR1 SGDLS and CDR2 YYNGEE. CDR3 size: 14 residues. The CDR3 reads CASSLAGVLDTQYF. CDR3 sequence (DNA): TGTGCCAGCAGCTTAGCGGGAGTACTGGATACGCAGTATTTT.

This chain uses TRBV9 with TRBJ1-2; the D is unclear. CDR1 and CDR2 (germline): SGDLS, YYNGEE. The CDR3 is made up of 14 amino acids. V gave up 2 bases and J gave up 8 bases, with 16 bases separating them. CDR3 sequence (DNA): TGTGCCAGCAGCGTCACAACAGATTTCTTGGGCTACACCTTC. Amino acid sequence: CASSVTTDFLGYTF.

The chain joins TRBV20-1 to TRBJ1-2, with D perhaps TRBD1 (5 bases). V dropped 5 bases and J dropped 5 bases, with 15 bases sitting between them. The germline CDR1 and CDR2 sequences are DFQATT and SNEGSKA (reference sequence). This CDR3 comprises 13 residues. The CDR3 sequence is CSAGTAPRYGYTF. The CDR3 nucleotides read TGCAGTGCTGGGACGGCTCCTAGGTATGGCTACACCTTC.

The chain joins TRBV6-5 to TRBJ1-1; D remains unclear. Per the germline V gene, CDR1 is MNHEY and CDR2 is SVGAGI. The CDR3 runs to 15 residues. The V gene lost 11 bases and the J gene lost 1 base, with 20 bases spanning the gap. CDR3 DNA sequence: TGTGCCGCCCAGGACCATCGAAGGCGGAACACTGAAGCTTTCTTT. This translates into CAAQDHRRRNTEAFF.

In this sample, this clonotype turned up once. The V gene is TRBV4-1, the J gene TRBJ1-2, with 7 bases that match TRBD1. J was trimmed by 2 bases and V by 1 base; bases with no gene match: 4. The CDR3 length is 15 residues. Germline CDR1 and CDR2: MGHRA and YSYEKL. The CDR3 sequence: CASSQGYRGNYGYTF. The CDR3 DNA reads TGCGCCAGCAGCCAAGGATACAGGGGCAACTATGGCTACACCTTC.

The gene calls are TRBV4-1 and TRBJ2-5; D call uncertain. The CDR3 is 12 residues long. Germline V gives CDR1 MGHRA, CDR2 YSYEKL. The V gene lost 3 bases and the J gene lost 5 bases, with 7 bases spanning the gap. CDR3 DNA sequence: TGCGCCAGCAGCCATAATACGGAGACCCAGTACTTC. Encoded protein: CASSHNTETQYF.

The V gene is TRBV24-1, the J gene TRBJ1-3; 10 nucleotides match TRBD1. Germline V gene data show CDR1 as KGHDR and CDR2 as SFDVKD. CDR3 size: 17 residues. Losses at the gene ends were 3 bases for V and 4 bases for J; bases not matched to a gene: 8. The CDR3 DNA is TGTGCCACCAGTGATAGAACGGGACAGGGGATAGGAAACACCATATATTTT. Amino acids: CATSDRTGQGIGNTIYF.

This sequence joins TRBV12-3 or TRBV12-4 and TRBJ2-2, with 8 bases identical to TRBD2. Unmatched junction bases numbered 3, after V lost 5 bases and J lost 4 bases. CDR3 length: 14 amino acids. The CDR3 DNA sequence: TGTGCCAGCAGTCCCGGGGGGGGCACCGGGGAGCTGTTTTTT. This sequence encodes CASSPGGGTGELFF.

The chain is built from TRBV20-1 and TRBJ2-7; 9 bases are a match to TRBD2. There are 13 residues in the CDR3. J gave up 5 bases and V 0 bases, and 2 bases lay outside the gene matches. Germline CDR1 is DFQATT and CDR2 is SNEGSKA (reference sequence). The CDR3, as DNA: TGCAGTGCTAGAGATCGGACTAGCGACGAGCAGTACTTC. It specifies CSARDRTSDEQYF.

The chain has TRBV4-1 and TRBJ2-7, with TRBD1 as a possible D gene (7 bases). V lost 2 bases, J lost 4 bases, and 18 bases lay in between. The CDR3 contains 16 residues. Germline V gene data show CDR1 as MGHRA and CDR2 as YSYEKL. The CDR3 protein is CASSQWVLSGGYEQYF. The CDR3 DNA follows: TGCGCCAGCAGCCAATGGGTCCTATCAGGGGGGTACGAGCAGTACTTC.

The rearrangement links TRBV2 to TRBJ2-5, with unresolved D. Germline loops: CDR1 SNHLY, CDR2 FYNNEI. CDR3 length: 15 residues. With 3 bases removed from V and 1 base from J, the gap between germline ends came to 12 bases. The CDR3 spells CASSDVKGFQETQYF. The CDR3, as DNA: TGTGCCAGCAGTGACGTTAAAGGTTTCCAAGAGACCCAGTACTTC.

The chain uses TRBV28 and TRBJ1-1; D gene ambiguous. V lost 6 bases, J lost 0 bases, and 11 bases lay in between. Germline V CDR1 and CDR2: MDHEN, SYDVKM. CDR3 size: 14 residues. The CDR3 loop reads CASSPHQLNTEAFF. The CDR3 DNA follows: TGTGCCAGCAGCCCACACCAACTGAACACTGAAGCTTTCTTT. Drawing the rest from reference TRBV28 and TRBJ1-1, the complete variable domain is DVKVTQSSRYLVKRTGEKVFLECVQDMDHENMFWYRQDPGLGLRLIYFSYDVKMKEKGDIPEGYSVSREKKERFSLILESASTNQTSMYLCASSPHQLNTEAFFGQGTRLTVV.

The rearrangement uses TRBV7-9 and TRBJ1-2; TRBD1 is a possible D gene (6 bases). The CDR3 contains 14 residues. V shed 4 bases and J shed 3 bases, with 12 bases lying between them. The germline V gene encodes CDR1 SEHNR and CDR2 FQNEAQ (reference sequence). The CDR3 coding sequence is TGTGCCAGCAGCTGGAACAGGGAGGACTATGGCTACACCTTC. Translated, it gives CASSWNREDYGYTF.

The chain combines TRBV18 with TRBJ1-1; D gene uncertain. The V gene's germline CDR1 is KGHSH and CDR2 LQKENI. V dropped 3 bases and J dropped 5 bases, with 7 bases sitting between them. The CDR3 covers 12 residues. CDR3 DNA sequence: TGTGCCAGCTCACCTACCCAGACTGAAGCTTTCTTT. It yields the protein CASSPTQTEAFF.

The chain couples TRBV9 to TRBJ1-2; D remains ambiguous. Germline V gene data show CDR1 as SGDLS and CDR2 as YYNGEE. With 3 bases removed from V and 1 base from J, the gap between germline ends came to 10 bases. There are 14 residues in the CDR3. The DNA for the CDR3 is TGTGCCAGCAGCGCCTCCGTATTTAACTATGGCTACACCTTC. Translated, it gives CASSASVFNYGYTF.

The gene calls are TRBV12-3 or TRBV12-4 and TRBJ2-1; TRBD2 matches at 7 bases. The CDR3 extends over 16 amino acids. The trim removed 0 bases at V and 3 bases at J, leaving 5 bases unmatched. CDR3 DNA sequence: TGTGCCAGCAGTTTAGCGGCCGGGACTATCTACAATGAGCAGTTCTTC. Its translation: CASSLAAGTIYNEQFF.